One sample yielded the 10 T cell receptor beta chains listed below, sequenced in a study of T-cell reconstitution after alpha-beta-depleted transplantation in children. Unique molecular identifiers featured in how the TCRbeta library was prepared. TCRdb redid the calling of the PCR reads with MiXCR, one entry per CDR3 protein. In the table there are about 600,000 distinct CDR3 sequences, 8% to 11% of which are singletons. The sample was PBMCs from the stem cell graft donor, taken from the stem cell graft. These TCRs come from a human donor who donated a stem cell graft to a child with acute myeloid leukemia.

The chain carries TRBV18 and TRBJ2-7; D gene uncertain. Germline assignment: CDR1 KGHSH and CDR2 LQKENI. Between the trimmed V and J ends, which lost 0 bases and 2 bases, there was a span of 11 bases. The CDR3 length is 15 residues. CDR3 bases: TGTGCCAGCTCACCACCGGTCCGACGAGCCTACGAGCAGTACTTC. Amino acid sequence: CASSPPVRRAYEQYF.

V gene TRBV30 combines with J gene TRBJ2-7, with TRBD1 matching over 8 bases. The CDR3 length is 14 residues. Germline V gene lookup returns CDR1 GTSNPN and CDR2 SVGIG (reference sequence). V lost 3 bases and J lost 0; bases outside the gene matches: 4. CDR3 in DNA: TGTGCCTGGAGGGGGGACAGGAGCTCCTACGAGCAGTACTTC. Translation gives CAWRGDRSSYEQYF.

This clonotype occurred a few times. It may be a read error: a sequence one base away is much more abundant. The rearrangement uses TRBV20-1 and TRBJ2-3, with D unresolved. This CDR3 is 12 amino acids long. V dropped 3 bases and J dropped 4 bases, with 8 bases sitting between them. Germline loops: CDR1 DFQATT, CDR2 SNEGSKA (reference sequence). The CDR3 DNA sequence: TGCAGTGCTAGTCCCCCGCCAGATACGCAGTATTTT. This translates into CSASPPPDTQYF.

This clonotype appeared many times. This rearrangement joins TRBV12-3 or TRBV12-4 to TRBJ2-5, with 11 bases that match TRBD2. This CDR3 has 13 residues. Losses at the gene ends were 2 bases for V and 14 bases for J; bases not matched to a gene: 7. CDR3 sequence (DNA): TGTGCCAGCAGTTTAACCGGGACTAGCGGTTCTTACTTC. Its translation is CASSLTGTSGSYF.

This clonotype came up a few times. The rearrangement uses TRBV18 and TRBJ1-5; unclear D gene. The CDR3 contains 13 residues. The germline gives CDR1 KGHSH, CDR2 LQKENI. The V end was cut by 2 bases, the J end by 5 bases, with 7 bases between. The CDR3 DNA follows: TGTGCCAGCTCACCATTCACAGATCAGCCCCAGCATTTT. Amino acids: CASSPFTDQPQHF.

The chain carries TRBV5-4 and TRBJ2-5; D is tentatively TRBD1 or TRBD2 (7 bases each). Germline values: CDR1 SGHNT, CDR2 YYREEE (reference sequence). Trimming removed 3 bases at V and 1 base at J, with 16 bases between. This CDR3 comprises 16 residues. The DNA for the CDR3 is TGTGCCAGCAGCTCGGGGAGGGGGACAGCCCAAGAGACCCAGTACTTC. The encoded protein is CASSSGRGTAQETQYF.

In its sample, this clonotype was seen a few times. The chain combines TRBV29-1 with TRBJ1-2, with 9 bases lining up with TRBD1. CDR3 length equals 15 residues. Germline values: CDR1 SQVTM, CDR2 ANQGSEA. J gave up 5 bases and V 1 base, and 8 bases lay outside the gene matches. The CDR3 sequence: CSVEALTGGRYGYTF. In DNA, the CDR3 is TGCAGCGTTGAAGCACTGACAGGGGGAAGATATGGCTACACCTTC.

This clonotype was seen at least ten times. The CDR3 sequence: CASSFSGRGDTQYF. CDR3 in DNA: TGTGCCAGCAGCTTTAGCGGGAGAGGAGATACGCAGTATTTT. V is TRBV5-5 and J is TRBJ2-3, with TRBD2 identical over 9 bases. This CDR3 comprises 14 residues. Unmatched junction bases numbered 3, after V lost 2 bases and J lost 5 bases. Germline CDR1 reads SGHKS; CDR2 reads YYEKEE (reference sequence). Full variable domain (missing parts from reference TRBV5-5 and TRBJ2-3): DAGVTQSPTHLIKTRGQQVTLRCSPISGHKSVSWYQQVLGQGPQFIFQYYEKEERGRGNFPDRFSARQFPNYSSELNVNALLLGDSALYLCASSFSGRGDTQYFGPGTRLTVL.

In its sample, this clonotype was seen many times. The chain is built from TRBV20-1 and TRBJ2-4; D is unresolved. CDR3 size: 10 residues. Germline V gene data show CDR1 as DFQATT and CDR2 as SNEGSKA (reference sequence). Trimming left V 5 bases short and J 7 bases short, with 6 bases between. The CDR3 here is CSAQENIQYF. In nucleotides, the CDR3 is TGCAGTGCTCAGGAGAACATTCAGTACTTC.

The table lists this clonotype with many counts. This chain joins TRBV5-1 and TRBJ2-7; 8 bases align to TRBD1. The CDR3 extends over 16 amino acids. Germline CDR1 is SGHRS and CDR2 is YFSETQ. V lost 4 bases to trimming and J lost 2 bases; unmatched junction nucleotides: 11. DNA of the CDR3: TGCGCCAGCAGCCACCCGACAGGGGCCCTTCCCTACGAGCAGTACTTC. It translates to CASSHPTGALPYEQYF.